This T cell receptor beta chain was sequenced during a study of T cell repertoires in cytomegalovirus infection. TCRdb reprocessed the reads with MiXCR, giving one entry per CDR3 protein. This sample carries around 800,000 distinct CDR3 sequences, about 31% of them seen once, and the ten largest clones take around 12%. The V segment lost 4 bases and the J segment 0 bases; nucleotides outside the gene matches: 22. There are 21 residues in the CDR3. Germline V gene lookup returns CDR1 MNHEY and CDR2 SMNVEV (reference sequence). Remarks on this clonotype: Its antigen is unidentified.

The gene calls are TRBV27 and TRBJ2-3, with TRBD1 matching 7 bases. The TCR was taken from a human donor in good health (CMV status not recorded). Some clones in this sample may be carry-over from other donors' samples. Here the sequenced sample was cultured CD8+ T cells from PBMCs, taken from culture after CMV antigen stimulation. CDR3: CASSSFARGLLPGQSTDTQYF. As DNA, the CDR3 is TGTGCCAGCAGTTCCTTCGCTAGGGGCCTCCTACCGGGACAGAGCACAGATACGCAGTATTTT.